This paragraph reports one TCR beta chain. The antigen remains undetermined. The method was immunoSEQ multiplex PCR; TCRdb's version includes in-frame clones alone and lacks a portion of them. The sample has hundreds of thousands of clones, 75% to 90% seen once. This entry belongs to a study of cytomegalovirus exposure and HLA in healthy donors. Study findings and constraints: The study put under 200 TCR beta chains on its list as cytomegalovirus-associated.

The CDR3 consists of 17 residues. V lost 4 bases, J lost 4 bases, and 14 bases stayed unmatched. Looked up from germline, CDR1 is SGHRS and CDR2 is YFSETQ. The genes are TRBV5-1 and TRBJ1-1, with 9 bases identical to TRBD1. This receptor was taken from a woman in her thirties in good health and CMV-seropositive. Sample: PBMCs. As DNA, the CDR3 is TGCGCCAGCAGCCAATGGACAGGGGACGCGGGGACCACTGAAGCTTTCTTT. It is translated as CASSQWTGDAGTTEAFF.